This TCR beta chain is drawn from a study of T cell responses to AZD1222 COVID-19 vaccine. The CDR3 extends over 13 amino acids. The ends were cut back, 2 bases at V and 10 bases at J, with 14 bases in the middle. Germline V gene sequence: CDR1 MDHEN, CDR2 SYDVKM. The table came from immunoSEQ multiplex PCR; TCRdb's copy has only in-frame clones and leaves some out. The table shows approximately 100,000 clones, with about 85% occurring only once. The sequence came from an adult who received the AZD1222 COVID-19 vaccine. Sequenced here: peripheral blood, sampled 28 days after the second AZD1222 dose. This chain connects TRBV28 to TRBJ1-1, with D possibly being TRBD1 (5 bases). The CDR3 nucleotides read TGTGCCAGCAGTTTAAGCGACAGTTTTGTAGCTTTCTTT. The encoded protein is CASSLSDSFVAFF.